One and the same sample provided the 15 T cell receptor gamma chains below, sequenced in a study of γδ T cells in repeated Plasmodium falciparum infection. Gammadelta T cells were flow-sorted from PBMC into Vgamma9/Vdelta2+ and Vdelta2-negative populations for bulk analysis. TCRdb fed the multiplex PCR reads into CATT to redo clone calling. This sample has 11,000 to 15,000 gamma-chain clones, with 1.5% to 2% found just once. Input material: gamma-delta T cells from blood. The receptors originated from a pool of human donors (malaria-infected and uninfected, not separated).

This clone ranks as large (0.1 to 1%). Other DNA sequences in this sample translate to the same CDR3. The chain carries TRGV9 and TRGJ1 or TRGJ2. The V segment lost 2 bases and the J segment 7 bases; nucleotides outside the gene matches: 2. CDR1 is GITISATS, CDR2 ISYDGTV, per germline (reference sequence). The CDR3 extends over 11 amino acids. In DNA, the CDR3 is TGTGCCTTGTGGGAGGACTATAAGAAACTCTTT. Encoded protein: CALWEDYKKLF.

Sample share makes this clone medium-sized (0.01 to 0.1%). The same CDR3 can be traced to other DNA sequences in this sample. The chain links TRGV9 to TRGJP. CDR1 and CDR2 (germline): GITISATS, ISYDGTV (reference sequence). The CDR3 loop spans 16 amino acids. V lost 3 bases to trimming and J lost 7 bases; unmatched junction nucleotides: 6. CDR3 region: CALWEPSELGKKIKVF. CDR3 DNA: TGTGCCTTGTGGGAGCCCTCTGAGTTGGGCAAAAAAATCAAGGTATTT.

This clone showed up many times. The protein TCRdb gives is from a much larger clone and does not agree with this DNA's translation at residue 11, likely a read error; the protein shown here comes from the DNA. This chain links TRGV9 with TRGJ1 or TRGJ2. TCRdb does not report a J gene; here it was assigned by matching the DNA to germline references. Germline values: CDR1 GITISATS, CDR2 ISYDGTV (reference sequence). The CDR3 runs to 15 residues. The CDR3 DNA is TGTGCCTTGTGGGAGGGCAAAACGAATTATTGTAAGAAACTCTTT. Protein product: CALWEGKTNYCKKLF.

In this sample, this clone turned up many times. This likely reflects a read error, since a far larger clone is one base away. In the same sample, other DNA sequences code for this CDR3. This chain uses TRGV9 with TRGJP. The CDR3 contains 16 residues. Germline V gene data show CDR1 as GITISATS and CDR2 as ISYDGTV (reference sequence). CDR3: CALWDRQELGKKIKVF. The CDR3, as DNA: TGTGCCTTGTGGGACCGCCAAGAGTTAGGCAAAAAAATCAAGGTATTT.

Of note for this clone: TCRdb records a much larger clone's protein for this DNA, with a difference at residue 7 that likely arises from a read error; the protein given is the translation of the DNA. The J gene is TRGJP, the V gene TRGV9. The J gene, not given by TCRdb, was assigned here from a germline match of the nucleotide sequence. Germline CDR1 is GITISATS and CDR2 is ISYDGTV (reference sequence). This CDR3 has 13 amino acids. The CDR3: CAFLELSKKIKVF. For the CDR3, the DNA is TGTGCCTTCTTAGAGTTGAGCAAAAAAATCAAGGTATTT.

This clone was counted ten times or more. The protein in TCRdb stems from a much larger clone and differs at residue 4 from this DNA's translation, likely a read error; here the protein is translated from the DNA. V is TRGV9 and J is TRGJ1 or TRGJ2. No J gene is reported in TCRdb; it was inferred here by comparing the DNA with germline. Germline assignment: CDR1 GITISATS and CDR2 ISYDGTV (reference sequence). The CDR3 is 15 residues long. The CDR3 DNA is TGTGCCTTGCGGGATAGACCGCAGGATTATTATAAGAAACTCTTT. The encoded protein is CALRDRPQDYYKKLF.

In its sample, this clone was seen a few times. The TCRdb protein comes from a much larger clone and disagrees with this DNA's translation at residue 11, likely due to a read error; the protein given here is derived from the DNA. No J gene was called, and the V gene is TRGV9. Looked up from germline, CDR1 is GITISATS and CDR2 is ISYDGTV (reference sequence). This CDR3 has 13 amino acids. The chain's CDR3 is CALWEALDYKELF. DNA of the CDR3: TGTGCCTTGTGGGAGGCGCTGGATTATAAGGAACTCTTT.

This clone showed up many times. The protein held in TCRdb is that of a much larger clone and does not match this DNA's translation at residue 5, likely because of a read error; the protein shown is translated from the DNA. The chain joins TRGV9 to TRGJ1 or TRGJ2. The J gene, not given by TCRdb, was assigned here from a germline match of the nucleotide sequence. The CDR3 consists of 10 residues. With 5 bases clipped from V and 12 bases from J, the junction kept 7 bases outside the gene matches. The germline CDR1 and CDR2 sequences are GITISATS and ISYDGTV (reference sequence). CDR3 sequence (DNA): TGTGCCTTGTGGGGGGCTTGGAAACTCTTT. Translating gives CALWGAWKLF.

About this clone itself: TCRdb's protein, taken from a much larger clone, differs from this DNA's translation at residue 4, likely owing to a read error; the protein displayed comes from the DNA. The chain carries TRGV5 and TRGJ1 or TRGJ2. Here the J gene came from matching the DNA to germline, since TCRdb omits it. Per the germline V gene, CDR1 is VINAFY and CDR2 is YDVSNSKD. This CDR3 spans 13 amino acids. CDR3: CATRDRPFDKKLF. CDR3 nucleotide sequence: TGTGCCACCCGGGACAGGCCTTTCGATAAGAAACTCTTT.

This clone was seen repeatedly, ten times or more. TCRdb shows a much larger clone's protein in place of this DNA's translation, and the two differ at residue 5, likely through a read error; the protein shown is translated from the DNA. The chain joins TRGV9 to TRGJ1 or TRGJ2. CDR1 and CDR2 from the germline V gene are GITISATS and ISYDGTV (reference sequence). The CDR3 sequence is 16 residues long. The V and J ends lost 6 bases and 2 bases, in that order; junction bases with no gene match: 16. The chain's CDR3 is CALWKKEVFDYYKKLF. In DNA form, the CDR3 reads TGTGCCTTGTGGAAGAAGGAAGTCTTCGATTATTATAAGAAACTCTTT.

This clone was detected ten times or more. This likely traces to a read error, being one base from a far larger clone. Distinct nucleotide sequences in the sample also encode this CDR3. The chain uses TRGV2 and TRGJ1 or TRGJ2. This CDR3 is built from 12 residues. Germline V CDR1 and CDR2: EGSNGY, YDSYNSKV. Losses at the gene ends were 4 bases for V and 8 bases for J; bases not matched to a gene: 8. The CDR3 sequence: CATWDGHHKKLF. Here the CDR3 DNA reads TGTGCCACCTGGGATGGGCATCATAAGAAACTCTTT.

The table lists this clone with many counts. The TCRdb record carries a much larger clone's protein, which differs from this DNA's translation at residue 10; a read error is the likely cause, and the protein listed here is the DNA translation. The V call is TRGV9, the J call TRGJ1 or TRGJ2. This CDR3 is 12 amino acids long. CDR1 is GITISATS, CDR2 ISYDGTV, per germline (reference sequence). CDR3 DNA sequence: TGTGCCTTGTGGGCCAACCGATATAAGAGACTCTTT. Amino acids: CALWANRYKRLF.

Concerning this clone: A read error likely explains why the TCRdb protein, taken from a much larger clone, differs from this DNA's translation at residue 3; the protein shown is translated from the DNA. V usage is TRGV8 and J usage is TRGJ1 or TRGJ2. The J gene was not available in TCRdb and was assigned here by matching the DNA to germline segments. Germline V gene data show CDR1 as VENAVY and CDR2 as YDSYNSRV. The CDR3 is 11 amino acids. The CDR3 loop reads CAAWDKYKKLF. In DNA, the CDR3 is TGTGCCGCCTGGGATAAATATAAGAAACTCTTT.

As for this clone: A far larger clone is only one base removed, so a read error is likely. The rearrangement joins TRGV9 to TRGJ1 or TRGJ2. Because TCRdb records no J gene, it was assigned here through a match of the DNA to germline. Germline loops: CDR1 GITISATS, CDR2 ISYDGTV (reference sequence). V lost 0 bases to trimming and J lost 3 bases; unmatched junction nucleotides: 11. The CDR3 consists of 16 residues. In DNA, the CDR3 is TGTGCCTTGTGGGAGGTGCACTTCTGTCCTTATTATAAGAAACTCTTT. It codes for CALWEVHFCPYYKKLF.

Ten or more counts support this clone. The mismatch at residue 11 between this DNA's translation and the TCRdb protein of a much larger clone likely reflects a read error; the protein shown is translated from the DNA. The rearrangement uses TRGV4 and TRGJ1 or TRGJ2. The J gene is not listed in TCRdb, so it was assigned here from a DNA match to germline. In germline, CDR1 is EGSTGY, CDR2 YDSYTSSV. Trimming removed 3 bases from V and 6 bases from J; junction bases left unmatched: 17. The CDR3 totals 16 residues. The CDR3 DNA follows: TGTGCCACCTGGGATTCTTCCGTGGAGGATTGTTATAAGAAACTCTTT. This codes for CATWDSSVEDCYKKLF.